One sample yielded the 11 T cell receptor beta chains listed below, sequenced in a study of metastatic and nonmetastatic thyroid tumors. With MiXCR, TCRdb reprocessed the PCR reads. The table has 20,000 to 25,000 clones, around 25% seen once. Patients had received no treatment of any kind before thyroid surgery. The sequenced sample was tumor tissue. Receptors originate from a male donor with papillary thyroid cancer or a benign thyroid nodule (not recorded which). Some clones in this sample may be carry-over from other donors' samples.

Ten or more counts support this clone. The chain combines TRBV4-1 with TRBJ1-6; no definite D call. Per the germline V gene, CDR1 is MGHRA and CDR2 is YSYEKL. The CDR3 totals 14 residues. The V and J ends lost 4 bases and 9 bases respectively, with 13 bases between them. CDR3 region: CASSPPESGSPLHF. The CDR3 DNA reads TGCGCCAGCAGCCCGCCCGAGTCCGGTTCACCCCTCCACTTT.

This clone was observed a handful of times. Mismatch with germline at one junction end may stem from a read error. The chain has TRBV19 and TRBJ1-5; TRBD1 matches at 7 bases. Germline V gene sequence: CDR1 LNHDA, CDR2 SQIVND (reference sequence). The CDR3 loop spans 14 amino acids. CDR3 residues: CAGSIEGTVTPQHF. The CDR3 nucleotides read TGTGCCGGTAGTATAGAAGGGACAGTGACGCCCCAGCATTTT.

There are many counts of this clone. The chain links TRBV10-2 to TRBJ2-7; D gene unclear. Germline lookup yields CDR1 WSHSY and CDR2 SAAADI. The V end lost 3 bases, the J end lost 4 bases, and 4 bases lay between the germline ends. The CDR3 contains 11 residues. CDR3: CASSDSYEQYF. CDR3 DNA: TGCGCCAGCAGTGATTCTTACGAGCAGTACTTC.

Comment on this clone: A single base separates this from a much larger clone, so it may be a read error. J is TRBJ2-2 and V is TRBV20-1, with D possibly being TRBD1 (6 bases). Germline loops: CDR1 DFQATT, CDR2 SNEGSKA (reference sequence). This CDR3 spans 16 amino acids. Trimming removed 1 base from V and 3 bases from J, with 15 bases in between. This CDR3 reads CSARVAGAGDTGELFF. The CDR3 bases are TGCAGTGCTAGAGTCGCCGGTGCAGGGGACACCGGGGAGCTGTTTTTT.

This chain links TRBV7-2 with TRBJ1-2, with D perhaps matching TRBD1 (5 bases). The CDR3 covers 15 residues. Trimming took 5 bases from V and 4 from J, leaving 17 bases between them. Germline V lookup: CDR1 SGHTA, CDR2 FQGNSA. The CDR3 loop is CASSPPLQETYGYTF. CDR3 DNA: TGTGCCAGCAGCCCACCCTTACAGGAAACCTATGGCTACACCTTC.

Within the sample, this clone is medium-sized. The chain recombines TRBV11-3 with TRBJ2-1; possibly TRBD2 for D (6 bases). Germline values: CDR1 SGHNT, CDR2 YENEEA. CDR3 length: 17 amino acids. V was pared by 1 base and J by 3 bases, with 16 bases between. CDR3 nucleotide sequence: TGTGCCAGCAGCTTAGTATTGCCTAGCGAGATCTACAATGAGCAGTTCTTC. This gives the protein CASSLVLPSEIYNEQFF.

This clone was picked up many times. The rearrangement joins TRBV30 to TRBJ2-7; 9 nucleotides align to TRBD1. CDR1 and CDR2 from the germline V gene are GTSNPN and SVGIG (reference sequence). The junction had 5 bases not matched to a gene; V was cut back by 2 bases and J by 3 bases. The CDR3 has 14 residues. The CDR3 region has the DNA TGTGCCTGGAGTACTGGGACAGGGAACTACGAGCAGTACTTC. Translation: CAWSTGTGNYEQYF.

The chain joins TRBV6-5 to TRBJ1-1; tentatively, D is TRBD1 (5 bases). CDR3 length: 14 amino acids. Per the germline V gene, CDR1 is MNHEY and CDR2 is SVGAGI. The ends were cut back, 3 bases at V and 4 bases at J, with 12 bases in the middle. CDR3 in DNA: TGTGCCAGCAGTTATCAGGGCCTTTTCACTGAAGCTTTCTTT. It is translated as CASSYQGLFTEAFF.

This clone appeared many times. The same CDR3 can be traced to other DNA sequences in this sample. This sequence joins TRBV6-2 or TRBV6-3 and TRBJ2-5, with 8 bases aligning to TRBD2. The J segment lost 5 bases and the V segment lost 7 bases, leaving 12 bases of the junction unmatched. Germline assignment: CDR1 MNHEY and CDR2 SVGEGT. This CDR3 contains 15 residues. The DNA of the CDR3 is TGTGCCAGCACCCCCTTCGGGACTAGTCGGGAGACCCAGTACTTC. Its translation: CASTPFGTSRETQYF.

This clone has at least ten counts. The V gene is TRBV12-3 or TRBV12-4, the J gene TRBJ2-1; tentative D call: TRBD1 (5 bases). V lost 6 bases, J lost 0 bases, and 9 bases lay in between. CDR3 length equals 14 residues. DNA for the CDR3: TGTGCCAGCAGCCCACAGGCCTCCTACAATGAGCAGTTCTTC. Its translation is CASSPQASYNEQFF.

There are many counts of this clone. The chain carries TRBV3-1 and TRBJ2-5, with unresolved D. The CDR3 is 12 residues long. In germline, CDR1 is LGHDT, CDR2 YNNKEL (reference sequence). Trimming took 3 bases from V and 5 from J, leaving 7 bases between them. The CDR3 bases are TGTGCCAGCAGCCACGAACGGGAGACCCAGTACTTC. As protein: CASSHERETQYF.